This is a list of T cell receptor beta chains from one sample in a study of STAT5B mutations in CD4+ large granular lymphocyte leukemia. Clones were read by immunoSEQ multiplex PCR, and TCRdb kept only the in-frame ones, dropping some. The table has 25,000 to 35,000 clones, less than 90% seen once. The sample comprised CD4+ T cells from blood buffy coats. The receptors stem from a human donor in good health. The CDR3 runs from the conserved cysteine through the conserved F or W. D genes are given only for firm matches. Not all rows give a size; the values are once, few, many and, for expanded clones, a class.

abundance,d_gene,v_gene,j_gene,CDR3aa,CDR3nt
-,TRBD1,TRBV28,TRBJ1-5,CASSLDRPPRSNQPQHF,TGTGCCAGCAGTCTGGACAGGCCCCCTAGGAGCAATCAGCCCCAGCATTTT
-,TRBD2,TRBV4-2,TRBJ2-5,CASSQLGLAGVETQYF,TGTGCCAGCAGCCAACTGGGACTAGCGGGAGTGGAGACCCAGTACTTC
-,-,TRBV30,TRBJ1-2,CAWSVRGNYGYTF,TGTGCCTGGAGTGTAAGGGGTAACTATGGCTACACCTTC
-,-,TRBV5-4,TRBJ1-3,CASSSFVDSGNTIYF,TGTGCCAGCAGCTCTTTCGTTGACTCTGGAAACACCATATATTTT
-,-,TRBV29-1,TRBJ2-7,CSAGGGAYEQYF,TGCAGCGCCGGAGGGGGAGCCTACGAGCAGTACTTC
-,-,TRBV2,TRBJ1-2,CASSKKDSAAGYGYTF,TGTGCCAGCAGTAAGAAAGACAGCGCTGCGGGCTATGGCTACACCTTC
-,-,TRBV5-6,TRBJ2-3,CASSLWTATSQGTQYF,TGTGCCAGCAGCTTGTGGACAGCCACTAGCCAGGGTACGCAGTATTTT
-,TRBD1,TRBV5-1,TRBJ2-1,CASSFPGTGGGNEQFF,TGCGCCAGCAGCTTTCCCGGGACAGGGGGGGGCAATGAGCAGTTCTTC
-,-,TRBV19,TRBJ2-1,CASSSGPRGQFF,TGTGCCAGTAGTTCCGGGCCCCGGGGTCAGTTCTTC
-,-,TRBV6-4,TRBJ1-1,CASSVLTANTEAFF,TGTGCCAGCAGTGTACTGACAGCCAACACTGAAGCTTTCTTT
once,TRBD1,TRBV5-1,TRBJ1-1,CASSTGVNTEAFF,TGCGCCAGCAGCACAGGGGTGAACACTGAAGCTTTCTTT
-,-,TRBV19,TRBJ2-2,CASSISGTGELFF,TGTGCCAGTAGCATATCGGGCACCGGGGAGCTGTTTTTT
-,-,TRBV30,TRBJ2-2,CAVGRAITELFF,TGTGCTGTGGGTCGGGCCATTACGGAGCTGTTTTTT
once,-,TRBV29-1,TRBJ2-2,CSVAGRNTGELFF,TGCAGCGTTGCGGGGAGGAACACCGGGGAGCTGTTTTTT
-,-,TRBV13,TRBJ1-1,CASSPGTFGQMNTEAFF,TGTGCCAGCAGCCCTGGGACTTTTGGCCAAATGAACACTGAAGCTTTCTTT
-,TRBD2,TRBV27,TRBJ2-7,CASSPRGGVFYEQYF,TGTGCCAGCAGTCCCCGGGGGGGGGTTTTCTACGAGCAGTACTTC
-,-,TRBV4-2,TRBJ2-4,CASSPGPGPTLVAVNIQYF,TGTGCCAGCAGCCCGGGCCCAGGCCCCACGTTGGTTGCCGTCAACATTCAGTACTTC
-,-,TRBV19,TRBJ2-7,CASSMALSPPYEQYF,TGTGCCAGTAGTATGGCCCTGAGCCCTCCCTACGAGCAGTACTTC
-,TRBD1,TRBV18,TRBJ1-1,CASSPQGQGEAFF,TGTGCCAGCTCACCACAAGGACAGGGTGAAGCTTTCTTT
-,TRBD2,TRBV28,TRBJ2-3,CASSPETSGRGSDTQYF,TGTGCCAGCAGTCCGGAGACTAGCGGGAGGGGGTCAGATACGCAGTATTTT
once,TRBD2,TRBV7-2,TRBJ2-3,CASSSWGQREASTDTQYF,TGTGCCAGCAGCTCTTGGGGCCAGCGGGAGGCAAGCACAGATACGCAGTATTTT
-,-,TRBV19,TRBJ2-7,CASSNIGDGSSYEQYF,TGTGCCAGTAGCAACATCGGGGATGGGAGCTCCTACGAGCAGTACTTC
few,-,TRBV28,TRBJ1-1,CASSLTATGNTEAFF,TGTGCCAGCAGCCTAACCGCCACAGGCAACACTGAAGCTTTCTTT
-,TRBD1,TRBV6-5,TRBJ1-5,CASRTGADQPQHF,TGTGCCAGCAGGACAGGGGCCGATCAGCCCCAGCATTTT
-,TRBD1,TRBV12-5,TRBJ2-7,CASGLVKRGLLVGAAYEQYF,TGTGCTAGTGGTTTGGTAAAGAGGGGGCTTTTAGTGGGAGCTGCCTACGAGCAGTACTTC
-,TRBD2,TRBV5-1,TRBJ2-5,CASSLGTSPLLDF,TGCGCCAGCAGCTTAGGGACTAGCCCTTTGTTGGACTTC
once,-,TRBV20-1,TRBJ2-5,CSTERQETQYF,TGCAGTACGGAAAGACAAGAGACCCAGTACTTC
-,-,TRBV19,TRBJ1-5,CASSIVLGPNHSNQPQHF,TGTGCCAGTAGTATTGTTTTAGGACCGAACCATAGCAATCAGCCCCAGCATTTT
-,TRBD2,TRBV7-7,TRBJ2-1,CASSPSGVTSGSKQFF,TGTGCCAGCAGCCCCTCGGGGGTGACTAGCGGGAGTAAGCAGTTCTTC
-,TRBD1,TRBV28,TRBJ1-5,CASSSSGQGSNQPQHF,TGTGCCAGCAGTTCCTCGGGACAGGGTAGCAATCAGCCCCAGCATTTT
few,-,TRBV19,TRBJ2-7,CASRSNRAGSYEQYF,TGTGCCAGTAGGAGCAACAGGGCTGGGTCCTACGAGCAGTACTTC
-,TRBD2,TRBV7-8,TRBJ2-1,CASSQAGSGGYNEQFF,TGTGCCAGCAGCCAGGCCGGAAGCGGGGGCTACAATGAGCAGTTCTTC
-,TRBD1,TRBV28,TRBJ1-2,CASSPSLGQAYGYTF,TGTGCCAGCAGTCCCTCCTTGGGACAGGCCTATGGCTACACCTTC
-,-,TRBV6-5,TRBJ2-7,CASSADYNSYEQYF,TGTGCCAGCAGTGCGGACTATAACAGTTACGAGCAGTACTTC
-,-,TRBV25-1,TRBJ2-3,CASSELDRFTDTQYF,TGTGCCAGCAGTGAGCTTGACAGGTTCACAGATACGCAGTATTTT
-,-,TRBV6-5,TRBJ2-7,CASSDGQTYEQYF,TGTGCCAGCAGCGATGGACAGACCTACGAGCAGTACTTC
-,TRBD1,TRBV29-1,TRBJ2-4,CSVEVGQGDAIQYF,TGCAGCGTTGAGGTCGGACAGGGGGATGCCATTCAGTACTTC
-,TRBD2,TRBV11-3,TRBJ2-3,CASSDGTSGSQGGITDTQYF,TGTGCCAGCAGCGATGGGACTAGCGGGAGCCAGGGCGGGATCACAGATACGCAGTATTTT
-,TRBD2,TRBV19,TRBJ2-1,CASSMGLAGAHYNEQFF,TGTGCCAGTAGTATGGGACTAGCGGGAGCCCACTACAATGAGCAGTTCTTC
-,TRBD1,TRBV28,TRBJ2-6,CASSLDRVGANVLTF,TGTGCCAGCAGTCTGGACAGGGTGGGGGCCAACGTCCTGACTTTC
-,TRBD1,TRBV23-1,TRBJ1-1,CASSQSRNGTGGTEAFF,TGCGCCAGCAGTCAATCGAGGAATGGGACAGGGGGCACTGAAGCTTTCTTT
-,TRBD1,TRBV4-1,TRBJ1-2,CASSPTTRPGGYGYTF,TGCGCCAGCAGCCCAACAACCCGGCCAGGGGGCTATGGCTACACCTTC
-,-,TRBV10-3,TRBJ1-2,CAISERGAVYGYTF,TGTGCCATCAGTGAGAGGGGTGCGGTCTATGGCTACACCTTC
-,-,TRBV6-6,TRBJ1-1,CASTGTSLGHTEAFF,TGTGCCAGCACCGGCACCTCTCTGGGGCACACTGAAGCTTTCTTT
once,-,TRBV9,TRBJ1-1,CASSETANTEAFF,TGTGCCAGCAGCGAAACAGCGAACACTGAAGCTTTCTTT
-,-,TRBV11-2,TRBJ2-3,CASSFARDTQYF,TGTGCCAGCAGCTTCGCCCGGGATACGCAGTATTTT
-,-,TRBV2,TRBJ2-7,CASSDFSAGLSYEQYF,TGTGCCAGCAGTGACTTTAGCGCGGGCCTCTCCTACGAGCAGTACTTC
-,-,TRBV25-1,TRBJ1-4,CASSEYIGVAGKLFF,TGTGCCAGCAGTGAATATATAGGCGTGGCCGGGAAACTGTTTTTT
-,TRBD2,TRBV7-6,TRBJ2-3,CASSLGGGFLAGSFTDTQYF,TGTGCCAGCAGCTTAGGCGGGGGTTTCCTAGCCGGATCCTTCACAGATACGCAGTATTTT
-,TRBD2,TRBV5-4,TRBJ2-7,CASSSGLAGNYEQYF,TGTGCCAGCAGCTCGGGACTAGCGGGAAACTACGAGCAGTACTTC
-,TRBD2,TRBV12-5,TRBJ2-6,CASGLGTSSTGANVLTF,TGTGCTAGTGGTTTGGGGACTAGCAGCACTGGGGCCAACGTCCTGACTTTC
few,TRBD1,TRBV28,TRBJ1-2,CASSASDRGPYGYTF,TGTGCCAGCAGCGCCTCGGACAGGGGGCCCTATGGCTACACCTTC
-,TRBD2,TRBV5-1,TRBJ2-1,CASSQAAGWDNEQFF,TGCGCCAGCAGCCAGGCAGCGGGGTGGGACAATGAGCAGTTCTTC